This T cell receptor (beta chain) came from a study of beta chain features in type 1 diabetes. The V end was cut by 1 base, the J end by 3 bases, with 18 bases between. The germline V gene encodes CDR1 SGHDN and CDR2 FVKESK. The CDR3 consists of 17 residues. This clone appeared a few times. Its antigen remains unknown. Expressed TCRB transcripts were sequenced because the entire RNA isolate underwent reverse transcription. The repertoire was sequenced with immunoSEQ multiplex PCR; TCRdb's copy has only in-frame clones and lacks some. The sample contains 300,000 or so clones, roughly 13% of which appear only once. Study-wide results and limits: Type 1 diabetes patients had TCRB CDR3s that were shorter (moderately but significantly so) in all four CD4+ subsets. The naive, central memory and Treg TCRB repertoires looked more alike in patients than they did in healthy donors.

V and J are TRBV14 and TRBJ1-1; no clear D. Sequencing input: naive CD4+ T cells from blood. The source is a woman in her late teens or twenties with type 1 diabetes. In nucleotides, the CDR3 is TGTGCCAGCAGCCAAGGCCCGGGGAGACTACTGGACACTGAAGCTTTCTTT. The encoded protein is CASSQGPGRLLDTEAFF. Variable domain in full (rest from reference TRBV14 and TRBJ1-1): EAGVTQFPSHSVIEKGQTVTLRCDPISGHDNLYWYRRVMGKEIKFLLHFVKESKQDESGMPNNRFLAERTGGTYSTLKVQPAELEDSGVYFCASSQGPGRLLDTEAFFGQGTRLTVV.